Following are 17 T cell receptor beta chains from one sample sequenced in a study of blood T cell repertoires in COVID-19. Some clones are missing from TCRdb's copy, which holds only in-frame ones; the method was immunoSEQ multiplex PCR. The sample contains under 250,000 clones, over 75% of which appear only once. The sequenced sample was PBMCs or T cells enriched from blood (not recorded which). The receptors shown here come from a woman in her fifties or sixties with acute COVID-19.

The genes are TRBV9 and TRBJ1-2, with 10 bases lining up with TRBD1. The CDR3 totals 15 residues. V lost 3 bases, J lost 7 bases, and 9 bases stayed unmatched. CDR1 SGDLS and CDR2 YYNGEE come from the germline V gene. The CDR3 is CASSGVTGGAFGYTF. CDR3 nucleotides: TGTGCCAGCAGCGGAGTGACAGGGGGCGCCTTTGGCTACACCTTC.

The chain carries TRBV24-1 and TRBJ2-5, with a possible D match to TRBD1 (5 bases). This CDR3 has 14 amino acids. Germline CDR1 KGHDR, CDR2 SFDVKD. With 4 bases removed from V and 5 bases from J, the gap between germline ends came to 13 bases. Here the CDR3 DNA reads TGTGCCACCAGTGAGGGGCCCCTAGGGGAGACCCAGTACTTC. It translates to CATSEGPLGETQYF.

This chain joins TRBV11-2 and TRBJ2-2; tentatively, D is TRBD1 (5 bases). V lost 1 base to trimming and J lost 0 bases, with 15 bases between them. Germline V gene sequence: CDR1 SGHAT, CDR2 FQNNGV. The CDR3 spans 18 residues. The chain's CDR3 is CASSLAAGNVANTGELFF. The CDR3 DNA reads TGTGCCAGCAGCTTAGCGGCAGGGAATGTGGCGAACACCGGGGAGCTGTTTTTT.

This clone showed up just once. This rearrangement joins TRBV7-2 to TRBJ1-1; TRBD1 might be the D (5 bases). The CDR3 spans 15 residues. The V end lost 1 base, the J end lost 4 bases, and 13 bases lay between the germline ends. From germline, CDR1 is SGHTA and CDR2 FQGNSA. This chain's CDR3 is CASSLVGRVGTEAFF. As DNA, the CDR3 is TGTGCCAGCAGCTTAGTGGGCAGGGTGGGCACTGAAGCTTTCTTT.

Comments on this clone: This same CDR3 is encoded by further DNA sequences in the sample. The CDR3 nucleotides are TGCGCCAGCAGCTTGGACAGGGGGAATGAAAAACTGTTTTTT. This codes for CASSLDRGNEKLFF. The V call is TRBV5-1, the J call TRBJ1-4; 8 positions match TRBD1. The trim removed 0 bases at V and 5 bases at J, leaving 0 bases unmatched. Germline V CDR1 and CDR2: SGHRS, YFSETQ. The CDR3 extends over 14 amino acids.

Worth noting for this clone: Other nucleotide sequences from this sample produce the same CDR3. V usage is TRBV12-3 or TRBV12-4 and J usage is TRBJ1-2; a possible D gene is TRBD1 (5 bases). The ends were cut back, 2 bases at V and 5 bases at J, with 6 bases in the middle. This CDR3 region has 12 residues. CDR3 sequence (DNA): TGTGCCAGCAGTTTACAGGGTTATGGCTACACCTTC. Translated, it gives CASSLQGYGYTF.

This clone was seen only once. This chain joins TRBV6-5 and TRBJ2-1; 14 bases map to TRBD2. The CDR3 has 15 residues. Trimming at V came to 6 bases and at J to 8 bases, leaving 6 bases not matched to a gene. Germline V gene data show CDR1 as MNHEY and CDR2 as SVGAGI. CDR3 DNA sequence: TGTGCCAGCAGATTAGGGACTAGCGGGGGCCATGAGCAGTTCTTC. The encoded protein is CASRLGTSGGHEQFF.

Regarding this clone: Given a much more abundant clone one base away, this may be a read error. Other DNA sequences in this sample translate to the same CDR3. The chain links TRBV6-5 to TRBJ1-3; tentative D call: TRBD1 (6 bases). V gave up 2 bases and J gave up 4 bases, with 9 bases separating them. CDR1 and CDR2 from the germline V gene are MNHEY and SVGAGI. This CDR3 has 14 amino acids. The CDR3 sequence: CASSYGGQGNTIYF. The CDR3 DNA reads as TGTGCCAGCAGTTACGGAGGACAGGGAAACACCATATATTTT.

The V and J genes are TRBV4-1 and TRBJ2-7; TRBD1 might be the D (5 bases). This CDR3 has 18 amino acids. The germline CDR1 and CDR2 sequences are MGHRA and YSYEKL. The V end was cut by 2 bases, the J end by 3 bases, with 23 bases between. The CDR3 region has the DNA TGCGCCAGCAGCCAAAAAGCCCCGTCGACAGTCCTCCTCTACGAGCAGTACTTC. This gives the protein CASSQKAPSTVLLYEQYF.

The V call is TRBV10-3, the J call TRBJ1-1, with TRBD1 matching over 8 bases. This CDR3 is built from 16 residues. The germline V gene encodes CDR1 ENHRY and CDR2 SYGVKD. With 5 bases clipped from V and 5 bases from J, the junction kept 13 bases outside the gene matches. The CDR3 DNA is TGTGCCATCAGTACCCCGGGCAGGGGGCGAAGGACTGAAGCTTTCTTT. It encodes CAISTPGRGRRTEAFF.

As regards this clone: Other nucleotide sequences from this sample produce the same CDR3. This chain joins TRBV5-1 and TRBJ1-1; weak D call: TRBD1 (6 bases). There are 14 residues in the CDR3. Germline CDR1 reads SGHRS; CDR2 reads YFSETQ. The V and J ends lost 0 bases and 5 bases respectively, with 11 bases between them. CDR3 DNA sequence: TGCGCCAGCAGCTTGGTTCAGGGGACGACTGAAGCTTTCTTT. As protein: CASSLVQGTTEAFF.

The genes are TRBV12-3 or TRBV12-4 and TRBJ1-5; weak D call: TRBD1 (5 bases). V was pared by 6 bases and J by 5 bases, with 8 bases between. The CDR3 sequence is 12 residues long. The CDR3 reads CASSQQDQPQHF. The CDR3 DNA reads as TGTGCCAGCAGCCAACAGGATCAGCCCCAGCATTTT.

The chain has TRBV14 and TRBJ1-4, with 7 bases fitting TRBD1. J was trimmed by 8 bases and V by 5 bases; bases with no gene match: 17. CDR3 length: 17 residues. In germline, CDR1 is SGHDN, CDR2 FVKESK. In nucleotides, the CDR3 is TGTGCCAGCAGCACCGTAGGGGGCGCGGGGAGAGCAGAAAAACTGTTTTTT. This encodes CASSTVGGAGRAEKLFF.

CDR3 nucleotide sequence: TGTGCCAGTCAGCAGGACAGGGGCCATACTAACTATGGCTACACCTTC. Translating it yields CASQQDRGHTNYGYTF. This chain uses TRBV19 with TRBJ1-2; 9 bases agree with TRBD1. The CDR3 extends over 16 amino acids. Germline lookup yields CDR1 LNHDA and CDR2 SQIVND (reference sequence). Germline trimming cut 8 bases from V and 0 bases from J; bases unmatched to any gene: 10.

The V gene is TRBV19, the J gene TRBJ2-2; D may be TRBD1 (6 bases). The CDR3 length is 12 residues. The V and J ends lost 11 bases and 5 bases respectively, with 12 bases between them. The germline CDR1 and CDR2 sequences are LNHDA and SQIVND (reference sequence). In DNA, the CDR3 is TGTGCCTCTCAACAGGGAACCGGGGAGCTGTTTTTT. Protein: CASQQGTGELFF. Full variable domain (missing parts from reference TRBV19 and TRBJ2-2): DGGITQSPKYLFRKEGQNVTLSCEQNLNHDAMYWYRQDPGQGLRLIYYSQIVNDFQKGDIAEGYSVSREKKESFPLTVTSAQKNPTAFYLCASQQGTGELFFGEGSRLTVL.

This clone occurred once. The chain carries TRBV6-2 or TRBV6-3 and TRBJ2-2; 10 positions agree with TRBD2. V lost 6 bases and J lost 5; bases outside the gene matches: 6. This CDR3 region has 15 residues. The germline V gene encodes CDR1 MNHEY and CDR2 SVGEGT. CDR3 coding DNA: TGTGCCAGCAGCCTCGGGACTAGCGTGACCGGGGAGCTGTTTTTT. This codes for CASSLGTSVTGELFF.

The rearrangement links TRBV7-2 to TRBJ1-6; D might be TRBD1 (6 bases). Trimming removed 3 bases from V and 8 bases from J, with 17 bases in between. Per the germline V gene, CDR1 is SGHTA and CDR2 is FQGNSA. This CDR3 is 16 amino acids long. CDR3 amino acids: CASSFSQQGSHSPLHF. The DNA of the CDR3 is TGTGCCAGCAGCTTTTCCCAGCAGGGGAGCCATTCACCCCTCCACTTT.